A selection of T cell receptor beta chains follows, all from one sample in a study of CD8 T cell repertoires and HIV-1 epitope variants. Only in-frame clones appear in the TCRdb table, and some are missing; sequencing was by immunoSEQ multiplex PCR. The table records some 5,000 clones, around 67% of them present only once. Their specific antigens are unknown. The sample comprised cultured CD8+ T cells derived from PBMCs. The receptor set was obtained from a male donor with HIV. Each CDR3 is given with its conserved first and last residue. A D gene is named only where the DNA matches it firmly. The size of a clone is reported for some rows only, either as once, few or many, or as a class for expanded clones.

V	J	size	D	DNA	CDR3
TRBV7-6	TRBJ1-4	.	TRBD1	TGTGCCAGCAGCCCTAAAAACCCGACAGGGGACGAAAAACTGTTTTTT	CASSPKNPTGDEKLFF
TRBV10-3	TRBJ1-1	.	TRBD1	TGTGCCATCAGTGGCAGCGCACAGGGGGCCTGGGTCAACACTGAAGCTTTCTTT	CAISGSAQGAWVNTEAFF
TRBV28	TRBJ1-1	hyperexpanded	TRBD1	TGTGCCAGCAGTTCCCCCGGGACAGGGGTGATTTCCACTGAAGCTTTCTTT	CASSSPGTGVISTEAFF
TRBV27	TRBJ2-2	medium-sized	TRBD2	TGTGCCAGGAAGCTAGCGGGGAGGAACACCGGGGAGCTGTTTTTT	CARKLAGRNTGELFF
TRBV7-9	TRBJ2-1	once	TRBD2	TGTGCCAGCAGCTTAGAGCGGGGGGATGAGCAGTTCTTC	CASSLERGDEQFF
TRBV5-1	TRBJ2-7	few	.	TGCGCCAGCAGCTTCTTTGGGTCCGACGAGCAGTACTTC	CASSFFGSDEQYF
TRBV5-6	TRBJ2-3	.	TRBD2	TGTGCCAGCAGCTGGACTAGCGGGGGGGCTGATTTTTATTTT	CASSWTSGGADFYF
TRBV18	TRBJ1-1	.	TRBD1	TGTGCCAGCTCAATTGACAGGGGGGGGACTGAAGCTTTCTTT	CASSIDRGGTEAFF
TRBV4-3	TRBJ2-7	few	TRBD1	TGCGCCAGCAGCCAAGAGGACAGGGCGCTCTACGAGCAGTACTTC	CASSQEDRALYEQYF
TRBV28	TRBJ1-5	once	.	TGTGCCAGCGAAACCAGCAATCAGCCCCAGCATTTT	CASETSNQPQHF
TRBV19	TRBJ2-1	.	TRBD2	TGTGCCAGTAGTATAGATCTACTAGCGGGAGCAGATGAGCAGTTCTTC	CASSIDLLAGADEQFF
TRBV19	TRBJ2-3	.	TRBD2	TGTGCCAGTAGAGGTAGCGGGGGGCTTTTACCTAGCACAGATACGCAGTATTTT	CASRGSGGLLPSTDTQYF
TRBV7-9	TRBJ2-5	.	.	TGTGCCAGCAGCTCCCCTGGGACGTTGCAAGAGACCCAGTACTTC	CASSSPGTLQETQYF
TRBV19	TRBJ1-4	.	TRBD1	TGTGCCAGTAGTGCCGCGGACAGGGAGAAAGAAAAACTGTTTTTT	CASSAADREKEKLFF
TRBV7-2	TRBJ2-7	.	.	TGTGCCAGCAGCCAGGGGAGGGGGAGCGAGCAGTACTTC	CASSQGRGSEQYF
TRBV6-5	TRBJ2-2	.	.	TGTGCCAGCAGCACCGGGACGGCGAACACCGGGGAGCTGTTTTTT	CASSTGTANTGELFF